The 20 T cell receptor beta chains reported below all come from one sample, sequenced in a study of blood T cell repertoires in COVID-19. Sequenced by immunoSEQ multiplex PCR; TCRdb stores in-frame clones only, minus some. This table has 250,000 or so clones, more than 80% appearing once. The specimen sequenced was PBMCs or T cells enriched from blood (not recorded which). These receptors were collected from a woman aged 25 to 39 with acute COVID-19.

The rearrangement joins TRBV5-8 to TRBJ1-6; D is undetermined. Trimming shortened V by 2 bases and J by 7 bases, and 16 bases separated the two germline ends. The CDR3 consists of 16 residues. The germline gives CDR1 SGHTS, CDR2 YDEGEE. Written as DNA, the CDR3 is TGTGCCAGCAGCTTTGACCGGGAAGAGGTGAATTCACCCCTCCACTTT. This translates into CASSFDREEVNSPLHF.

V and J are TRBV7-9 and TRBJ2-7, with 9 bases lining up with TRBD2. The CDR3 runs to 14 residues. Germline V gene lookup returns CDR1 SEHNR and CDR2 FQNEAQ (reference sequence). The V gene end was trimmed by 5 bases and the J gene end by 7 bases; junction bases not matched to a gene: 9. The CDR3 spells CASSEPGLAREQYF. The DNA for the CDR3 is TGTGCCAGCAGCGAACCGGGACTAGCCCGAGAGCAGTACTTC.

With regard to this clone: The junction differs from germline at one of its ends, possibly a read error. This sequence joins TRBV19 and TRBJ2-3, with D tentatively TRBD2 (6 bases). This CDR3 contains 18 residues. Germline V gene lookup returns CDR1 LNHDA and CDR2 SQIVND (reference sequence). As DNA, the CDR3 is TGTGCCAGTACCCCTGGGAGGTTTCAAAGATATTACACAGGTACGCAGTATTTT. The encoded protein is CASTPGRFQRYYTGTQYF.

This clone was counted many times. This chain's CDR3 is CASSMHREQFF. CDR3 DNA: TGTGCCAGTAGTATGCACAGGGAGCAGTTCTTC. The V call is TRBV19, the J call TRBJ2-1, with D tentatively TRBD1 (5 bases). The CDR3 length is 11 residues. Germline lookup yields CDR1 LNHDA and CDR2 SQIVND (reference sequence). V was pared by 3 bases and J by 10 bases, with 7 bases between.

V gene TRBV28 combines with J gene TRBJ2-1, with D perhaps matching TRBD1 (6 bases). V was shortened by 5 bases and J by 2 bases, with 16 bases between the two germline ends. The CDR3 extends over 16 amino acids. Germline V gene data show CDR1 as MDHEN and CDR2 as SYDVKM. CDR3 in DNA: TGTGCCAGCAGTCCTGGGGGCATGATGACCTACAATGAGCAGTTCTTC. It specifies CASSPGGMMTYNEQFF.

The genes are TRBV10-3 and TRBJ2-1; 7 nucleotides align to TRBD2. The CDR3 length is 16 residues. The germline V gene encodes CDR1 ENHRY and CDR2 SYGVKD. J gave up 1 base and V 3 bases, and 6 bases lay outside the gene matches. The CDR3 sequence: CAISESAGASYNEQFF. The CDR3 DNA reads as TGTGCCATCAGTGAATCCGCGGGAGCGTCCTACAATGAGCAGTTCTTC.

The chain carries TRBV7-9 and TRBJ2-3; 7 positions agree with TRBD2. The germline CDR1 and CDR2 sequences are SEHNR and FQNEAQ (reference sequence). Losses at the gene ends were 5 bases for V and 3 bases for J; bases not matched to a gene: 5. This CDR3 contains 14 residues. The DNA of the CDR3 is TGTGCCAGCAGCGCCGGGGAGGGGACAGATACGCAGTATTTT. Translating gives CASSAGEGTDTQYF. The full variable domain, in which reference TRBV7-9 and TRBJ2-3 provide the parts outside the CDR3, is DTGVSQNPRHKITKRGQNVTFRCDPISEHNRLYWYRQTLGQGPEFLTYFQNEAQLEKSRLLSDRFSAERPKGSFSTLEIQRTEQGDSAMYLCASSAGEGTDTQYFGPGTRLTVL.

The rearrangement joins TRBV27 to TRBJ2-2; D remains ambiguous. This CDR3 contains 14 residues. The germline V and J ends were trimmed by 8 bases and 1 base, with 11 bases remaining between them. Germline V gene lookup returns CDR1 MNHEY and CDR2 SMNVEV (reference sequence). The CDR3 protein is CASQAGMNTGELFF. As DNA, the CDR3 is TGTGCCAGCCAGGCCGGTATGAACACCGGGGAGCTGTTTTTT.

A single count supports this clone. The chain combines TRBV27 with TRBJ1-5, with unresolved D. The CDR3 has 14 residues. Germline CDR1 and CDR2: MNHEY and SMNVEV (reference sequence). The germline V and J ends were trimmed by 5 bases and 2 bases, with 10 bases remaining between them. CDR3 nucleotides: TGTGCCAGCAGTCCGCATGAGGGCAATCAGCCCCAGCATTTT. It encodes CASSPHEGNQPQHF.

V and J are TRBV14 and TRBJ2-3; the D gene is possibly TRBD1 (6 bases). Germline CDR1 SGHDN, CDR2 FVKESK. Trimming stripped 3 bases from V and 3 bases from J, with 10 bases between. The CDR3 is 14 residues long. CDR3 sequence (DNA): TGTGCCAGCAGCCAGGGGGCGCTTACAGATACGCAGTATTTT. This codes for CASSQGALTDTQYF.

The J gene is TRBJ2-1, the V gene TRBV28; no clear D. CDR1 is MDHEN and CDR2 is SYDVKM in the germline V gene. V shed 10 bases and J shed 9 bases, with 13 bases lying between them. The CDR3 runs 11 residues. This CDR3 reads CATQMVGEQFF. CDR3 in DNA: TGTGCCACCCAGATGGTTGGTGAGCAGTTCTTC.

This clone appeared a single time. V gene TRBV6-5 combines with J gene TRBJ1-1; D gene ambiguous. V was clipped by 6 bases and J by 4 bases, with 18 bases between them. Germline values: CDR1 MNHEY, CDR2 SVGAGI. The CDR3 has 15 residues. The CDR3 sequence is CASSLQLGGITEAFF. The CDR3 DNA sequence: TGTGCCAGCAGCCTACAATTAGGAGGGATCACTGAAGCTTTCTTT.

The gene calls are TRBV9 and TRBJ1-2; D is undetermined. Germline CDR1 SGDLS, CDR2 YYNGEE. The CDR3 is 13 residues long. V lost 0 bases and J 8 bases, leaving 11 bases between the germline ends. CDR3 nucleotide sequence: TGTGCCAGCAGCGTAGGTAGCGGACCAGGCTACACCTTC. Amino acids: CASSVGSGPGYTF.

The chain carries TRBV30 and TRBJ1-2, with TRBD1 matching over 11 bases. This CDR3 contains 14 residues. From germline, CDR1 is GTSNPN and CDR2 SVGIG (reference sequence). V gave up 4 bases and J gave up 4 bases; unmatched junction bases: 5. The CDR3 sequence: CAWTGQGVFYGYTF. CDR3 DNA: TGTGCCTGGACGGGACAGGGGGTATTCTATGGCTACACCTTC.

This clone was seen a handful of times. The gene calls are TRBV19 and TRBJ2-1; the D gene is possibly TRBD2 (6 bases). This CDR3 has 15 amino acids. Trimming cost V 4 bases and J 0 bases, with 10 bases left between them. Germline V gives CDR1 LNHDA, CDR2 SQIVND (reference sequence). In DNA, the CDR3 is TGTGCCAGTAGTAGGGGGGTCACCTCCTACAATGAGCAGTTCTTC. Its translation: CASSRGVTSYNEQFF. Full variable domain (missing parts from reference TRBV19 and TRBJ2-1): DGGITQSPKYLFRKEGQNVTLSCEQNLNHDAMYWYRQDPGQGLRLIYYSQIVNDFQKGDIAEGYSVSREKKESFPLTVTSAQKNPTAFYLCASSRGVTSYNEQFFGPGTRLTVL.

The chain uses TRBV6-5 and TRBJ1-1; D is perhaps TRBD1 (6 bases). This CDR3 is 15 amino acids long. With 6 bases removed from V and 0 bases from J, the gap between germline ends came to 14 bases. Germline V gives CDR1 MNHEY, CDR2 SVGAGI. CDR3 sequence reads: CASRALQGLNTEAFF. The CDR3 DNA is TGTGCCAGCAGGGCTCTTCAGGGGCTGAACACTGAAGCTTTCTTT.

CDR3 nucleotide sequence: TGTGCCAGCCAGGCCCTGGACGGGAGGACCTACAATGAGCAGTTCTTC. Translation: CASQALDGRTYNEQFF. The genes are TRBV7-9 and TRBJ2-1; 7 bases fit TRBD2. The CDR3 covers 16 residues. The germline CDR1 and CDR2 sequences are SEHNR and FQNEAQ (reference sequence). The ends lost 8 bases at V and 2 bases at J; junction bases unmatched: 12.

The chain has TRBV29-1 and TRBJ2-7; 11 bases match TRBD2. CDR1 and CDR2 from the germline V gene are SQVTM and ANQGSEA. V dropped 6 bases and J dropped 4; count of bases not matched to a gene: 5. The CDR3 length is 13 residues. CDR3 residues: CSVLRTSGYEQYF. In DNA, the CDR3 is TGCAGCGTGCTACGGACTAGCGGGTACGAGCAGTACTTC.

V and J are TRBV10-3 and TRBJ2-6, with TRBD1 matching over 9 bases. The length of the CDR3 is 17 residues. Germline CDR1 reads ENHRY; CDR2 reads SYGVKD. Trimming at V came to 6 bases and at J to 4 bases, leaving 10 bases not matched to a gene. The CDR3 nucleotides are TGTGCCATCAGACCGGGACAGGGCCCGCGGGGGGCCAACGTCCTGACTTTC. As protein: CAIRPGQGPRGANVLTF.

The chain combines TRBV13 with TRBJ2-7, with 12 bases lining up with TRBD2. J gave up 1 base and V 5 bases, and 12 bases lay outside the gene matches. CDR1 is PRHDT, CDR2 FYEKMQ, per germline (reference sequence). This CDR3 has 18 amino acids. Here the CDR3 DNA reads TGTGCCAGCAGCCACCGACCCGGACTAGCGGGAAGATCCTACGAGCAGTACTTC. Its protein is CASSHRPGLAGRSYEQYF.